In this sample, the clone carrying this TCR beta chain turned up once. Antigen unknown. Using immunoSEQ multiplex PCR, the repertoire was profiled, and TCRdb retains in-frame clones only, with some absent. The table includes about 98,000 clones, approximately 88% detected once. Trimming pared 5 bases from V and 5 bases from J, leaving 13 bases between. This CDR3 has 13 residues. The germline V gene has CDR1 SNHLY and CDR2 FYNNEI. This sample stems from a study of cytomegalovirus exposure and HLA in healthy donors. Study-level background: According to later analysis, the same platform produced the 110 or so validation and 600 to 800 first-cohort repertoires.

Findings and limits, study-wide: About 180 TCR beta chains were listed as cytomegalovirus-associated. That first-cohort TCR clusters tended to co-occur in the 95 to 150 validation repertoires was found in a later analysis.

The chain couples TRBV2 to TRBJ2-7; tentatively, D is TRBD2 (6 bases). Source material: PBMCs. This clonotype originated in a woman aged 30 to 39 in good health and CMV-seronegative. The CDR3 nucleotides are TGTGCCAGCAGTACTAGCTGGGTCGACGAGCAGTACTTC. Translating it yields CASSTSWVDEQYF.